This T cell receptor beta chain was sequenced during a study of blood T cell repertoires in COVID-19 (dated by TCRdb to 2019 to 2021). Turning to the overall study: Collaborator samples came from the United States, Italy and Spain and covered acute and convalescent phases of COVID-19. The prospective study material was composed of cDNA or gDNA derived from T cells, B-cell-depleted T cells, or PBMCs. Deeply sampled blood TCRbeta repertoires from subjects exposed to, actively infected with, or recovered from COVID-19 were included in the dataset. The repertoires were released in a freely available public database intended as a resource for research on the immune response to SARS-CoV-2. Samples were obtained from the ongoing ImmuneRACE study (first 160 participants) and from 950 to 1,500 subjects provided by 6 global collaborators. Nearly every sample came with metadata listing a de-identified subject ID, COVID-19 status, age in years and sex. Where HLA class I and class II types were available, the types were taken from metadata supplied by the sample provider, not from assay-based typing.

The paper as a whole reports these results and caveats: How much clinical and demographic metadata was included differed by source and by participant, and the metadata was provided uncurated.

On this clone: What antigen it recognizes has not been identified. Per-nucleotide qualities are absent, and no much larger clonotype sits a single base away.

Collaborating institutions collected whole blood in K2EDTA tubes following their own protocols. For TCRbeta analysis, collaborators shipped samples in one of three forms: frozen whole blood, isolated PBMCs, or DNA extracted from either of those sample types. Reading the germline V gene gives CDR1 KGHDR and CDR2 SFDVKD. Germline trimming amounts to 7 bases on V and 7 bases on J, with 11 as the count of junction bases outside the gene matches. The CDR3 runs 15 amino acids, cysteine and phenylalanine included. Of all the DNA, just the CDR3 is kept, 45 bases in frame from base 1. TCRbeta CDR3 regions were amplified from genomic DNA using the immunoSEQ Assay, a bias-controlled multiplex PCR. The authors' analysis ran thus. The number of nucleated cells in each sample was estimated by amplification of reference gene primers within the assay. Sequence reads were collapsed and filtered to measure the absolute abundance of every unique TCRbeta CDR3 rearrangement. For each sample, productive Simpson clonality was calculated by taking the square root of Simpson's diversity index across productive rearrangements. The table was pulled from immuneACCESS by TCRdb, which kept in-frame rearrangements only. Such tables lose some clones; where checked, under half of the loss comes from unresolved V genes, and the rest has no known cause. V and J calls and clone size are those listed in that table; D and trimming were worked out from the DNA. The sample includes around 250,000 clones, with roughly nine tenths observed a single time. 5.5% to 8% of the sample belongs to the ten largest clones.

Sequencing was carried out using peripheral blood. This chain is built from TRBV24-1 and TRBJ2-7; TRBD2 aligns with 11 central bases. The source of this sequence is a man in his sixties with acute or convalescent COVID-19. CDR3 reads: CATSDPGLADGEQYF. Read as DNA, the sequence is TGTGCCACCAGCGACCCGGGACTAGCGGACGGAGAGCAGTACTTC.